This T cell receptor beta chain was sequenced for a study of early stage breast cancer tumors. Study summary: Of some 16 invasive breast tumors, twelve were hormone receptor-positive, HER2-negative. Each sample averaged around 9.2-fold read coverage. Study conclusions and caveats: Comparing each tissue with blood distinguished tumor from normal in most of the 16 patients. Functional markers like CD4, CD8 and FOXP3 were missed in bulk sequencing.

The protocol was immunoSEQ multiplex PCR, while the TCRdb copy is restricted to in-frame clones and leaves out a portion. The sample carries about 69,000 clones, about 85% recorded once. On this clone: Its target is unknown.

Germline V gene lookup returns CDR1 MNHEY and CDR2 SVGAGI. V lost 0 bases to trimming and J lost 4 bases; unmatched junction nucleotides: 1. This CDR3 has 15 residues. The sequencing input was blood. The receptor was derived from a person aged 35-49 years with breast cancer. J is TRBJ2-3 and V is TRBV6-5; 10 bases fit TRBD2. CDR3 residues: CASSYSAGGPDTQYF. In nucleotides, the CDR3 is TGTGCCAGCAGTTACTCAGCGGGAGGGCCAGATACGCAGTATTTT.